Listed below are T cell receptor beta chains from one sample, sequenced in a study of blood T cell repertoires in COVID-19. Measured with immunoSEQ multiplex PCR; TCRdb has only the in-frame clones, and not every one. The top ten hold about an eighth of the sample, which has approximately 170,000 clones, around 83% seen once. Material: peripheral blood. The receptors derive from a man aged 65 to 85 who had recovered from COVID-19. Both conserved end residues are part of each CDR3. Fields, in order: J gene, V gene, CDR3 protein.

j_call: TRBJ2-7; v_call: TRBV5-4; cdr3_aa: CASSLDTGASSYEQYF
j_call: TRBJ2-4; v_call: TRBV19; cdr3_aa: CASSWAGGRENIQYF
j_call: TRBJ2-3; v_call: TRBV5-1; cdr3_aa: CASSLAVAGGPDTQYF
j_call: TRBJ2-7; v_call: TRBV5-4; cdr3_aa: CASSLQSSYEQYF
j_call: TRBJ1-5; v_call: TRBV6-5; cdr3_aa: CASSLTGINQPQHF
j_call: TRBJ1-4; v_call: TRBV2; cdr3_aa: CASSDRPTGTANEKLFF
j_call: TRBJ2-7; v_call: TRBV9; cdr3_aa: CASSVESKRDFSYEQYF
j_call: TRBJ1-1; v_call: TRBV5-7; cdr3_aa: CASSLAQGMNTEAFF
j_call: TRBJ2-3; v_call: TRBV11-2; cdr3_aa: CASSPPRTSIKTDTQYF
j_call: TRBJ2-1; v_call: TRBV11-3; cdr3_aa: CASSLGPNENEQFF
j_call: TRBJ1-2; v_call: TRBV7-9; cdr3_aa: CASSLGTGSNYGYTF
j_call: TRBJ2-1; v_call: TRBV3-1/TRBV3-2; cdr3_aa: CASRPSGPDNEQFF
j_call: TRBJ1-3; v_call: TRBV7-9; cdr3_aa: CASSFLGMSSGNTIYF
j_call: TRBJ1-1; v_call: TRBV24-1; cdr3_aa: CATSDARTGHTEAFF
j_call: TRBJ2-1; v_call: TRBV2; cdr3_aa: CASSKGVVAYNEQFF
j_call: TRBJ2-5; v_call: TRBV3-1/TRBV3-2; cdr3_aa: CASSQARGQETQYF
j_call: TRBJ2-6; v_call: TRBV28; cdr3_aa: CASRAGGTGANVLTF
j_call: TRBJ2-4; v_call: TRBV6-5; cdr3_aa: CASSYTTGAAKNIQYF
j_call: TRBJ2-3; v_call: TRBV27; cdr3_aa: CASSPWTSGTDTQYF
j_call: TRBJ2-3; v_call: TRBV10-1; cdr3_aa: CATSGADAQGVDTQYF
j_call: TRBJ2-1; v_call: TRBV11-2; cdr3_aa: CASSFLAGVSYNEQFF
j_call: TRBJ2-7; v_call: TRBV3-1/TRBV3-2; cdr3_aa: CASSQGHYEQYF
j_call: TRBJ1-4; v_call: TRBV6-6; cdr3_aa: CASTRRTGGSNEKLFF
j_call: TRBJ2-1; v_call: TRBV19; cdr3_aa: CASSTLAGTSGTNEQFF
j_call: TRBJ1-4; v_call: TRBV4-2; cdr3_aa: CASSQDSYTTNEKLFF
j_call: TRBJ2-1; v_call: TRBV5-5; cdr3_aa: CASSLAPLAGINEQFF
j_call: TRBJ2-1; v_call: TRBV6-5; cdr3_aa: CASSYRGGGIYEQFF
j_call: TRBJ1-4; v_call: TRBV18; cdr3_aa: CASSRDRGEKLFF
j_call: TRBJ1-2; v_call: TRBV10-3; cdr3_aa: CAISDRNYGYTF
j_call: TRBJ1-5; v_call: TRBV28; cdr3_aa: CASSFGQGGQPQHF
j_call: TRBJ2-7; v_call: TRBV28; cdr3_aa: CASSLSGPPYEQYF
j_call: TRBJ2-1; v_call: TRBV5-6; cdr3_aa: CASSPGLAGNEQFF
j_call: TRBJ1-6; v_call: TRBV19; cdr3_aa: CASSIQGEIGSPLHF
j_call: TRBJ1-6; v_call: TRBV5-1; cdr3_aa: CASSLRDRGRSPLHF
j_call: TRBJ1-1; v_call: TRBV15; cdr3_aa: CATSMAGYSGNTEAFF
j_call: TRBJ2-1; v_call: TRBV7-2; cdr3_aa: CASSSFNNEQFF
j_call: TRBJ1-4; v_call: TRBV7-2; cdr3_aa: CASSLTRRGEKLFF
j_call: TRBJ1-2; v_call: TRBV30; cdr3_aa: CAWSVQQGAGGYTF
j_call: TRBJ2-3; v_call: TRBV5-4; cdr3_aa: CASSSGGLAGADTQYF
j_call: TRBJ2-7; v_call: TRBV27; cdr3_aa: CASAGQGKSEQYF
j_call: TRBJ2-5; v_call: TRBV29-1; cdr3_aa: CSASELAGRETQYF
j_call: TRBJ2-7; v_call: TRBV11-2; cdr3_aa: CASSLERLSYEQYF
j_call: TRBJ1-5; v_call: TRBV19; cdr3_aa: CASSIGTGGAWGNQPQHF
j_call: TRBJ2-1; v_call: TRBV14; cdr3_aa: CASSPIAGNSYNEQFF
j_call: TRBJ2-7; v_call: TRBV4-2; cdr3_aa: CASSQDLELEFYEQYF
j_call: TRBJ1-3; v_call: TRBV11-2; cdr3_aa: CASSPTDRAGNTIYF
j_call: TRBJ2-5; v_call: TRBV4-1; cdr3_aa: CASSQSPGQGETQYF
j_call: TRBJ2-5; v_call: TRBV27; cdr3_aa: CARIKSVRGETQYF
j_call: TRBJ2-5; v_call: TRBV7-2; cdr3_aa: CASSLASGRGQETQYF
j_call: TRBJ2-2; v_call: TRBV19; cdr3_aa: CAIPAEDSATGELFF